Listed below are T cell receptor beta chains from one sample, sequenced in a study of blood T cell repertoires in COVID-19. Generated by immunoSEQ multiplex PCR, the TCRdb table keeps only in-frame clones and is missing some. Of roughly 260,000 clones in the sample, 80% to 95% were seen once. Sequenced input: PBMCs or T cells enriched from blood (not recorded which). The origin of the receptors is a woman aged 18-29 years who had recovered from COVID-19. CDR3s include the opening cysteine and the closing phenylalanine or tryptophan. The order of the fields is J gene, D gene, V gene, CDR3 DNA, CDR3 protein. The D gene is left open where the match is weak.

TRBJ1-5 NA TRBV6-1 TGTGCCAGCAGTGAAGAGGTACGGGATCGCGGCGTCAATCAGCCCCAGCATTTT CASSEEVRDRGVNQPQHF
TRBJ2-2 TRBD1 TRBV10-3 TGTGCCATCAAGGGACAGGCGAACACCGGGGAGCTGTTTTTT CAIKGQANTGELFF
TRBJ1-4 NA TRBV19 TGTGCCAGTAGGCCGGGACAAGCAACTAATGAAAAACTGTTTTTT CASRPGQATNEKLFF
TRBJ2-1 TRBD1 TRBV10-3 TGTGCCATCAGTTCTACAGGGGATGAGCAGTTCTTC CAISSTGDEQFF
TRBJ1-3 NA TRBV19 TGTGCCACACTAGACAGGTACTCTGGAAACACCATATATTTT CATLDRYSGNTIYF
TRBJ2-1 TRBD2 TRBV6-5 TGTGCCAGCAGTTCCGAGACTAGCCCGGTTGAGCAGTTCTTC CASSSETSPVEQFF
TRBJ1-1 TRBD1 TRBV5-1 TGCGCCAGCAAGGTGGACAGGGGGCGCGAGAATCCTTGGACTGAAGCTTTCTTT CASKVDRGRENPWTEAFF
TRBJ2-3 TRBD1 TRBV7-2 TGTGCCAGCAGCTTAGCGCAACAGGGGGCAGGAGATACGCAGTATTTT CASSLAQQGAGDTQYF
TRBJ1-6 NA TRBV19 TGTGCCAGTAGTATACGGGAGGGATCCTATAATTCACCCCTCCACTTT CASSIREGSYNSPLHF
TRBJ1-4 TRBD1 TRBV4-1 TGCGCCAGCAGCCAATCTGGACAGGGAGGAACTCGGGAAAAACTGTTTTTT CASSQSGQGGTREKLFF
TRBJ1-6 TRBD1 TRBV6-5 TGTGCCAGCAGTTACCTAAAAGGGACAGGGGTACTCTCCCTCCACTTT CASSYLKGTGVLSLHF
TRBJ2-2 NA TRBV28 TGTGCCAGCAGAAACCTAAGGAACACCGGGGAGCTGTTTTTT CASRNLRNTGELFF
TRBJ2-3 TRBD1 TRBV18 TGTGCCAGCTCACCCGGACAGGCAGATACGCAGTATTTT CASSPGQADTQYF
TRBJ1-6 NA TRBV27 TGTGCCAGCAGTTTACGGTCCGGGAGCTCCTATAATTCACCCCTCCACTTT CASSLRSGSSYNSPLHF
TRBJ2-7 NA TRBV3-1/TRBV3-2 TGTGCCAGCAGCCAAGATCGAGGAAGACCCTACGAGCAGTACTTC CASSQDRGRPYEQYF